The 11 T cell receptor beta chains below all came from one sample that was sequenced in a study of metastatic and nonmetastatic thyroid tumors. Every patient underwent thyroid surgery untreated. Through MiXCR, TCRdb re-clonotyped the PCR reads. The sample holds 30,000 to 40,000 clones, about 15% seen once. Sequencing used blood. These TCRs come from a male donor with papillary thyroid cancer or a benign thyroid nodule (not recorded which). Some clones in this sample may be carry-over from other donors' samples.

This clone was seen more than once but under ten times. This sequence joins TRBV5-1 and TRBJ2-1; the match to TRBD2 covers 10 bases. The germline V gene has CDR1 SGHRS and CDR2 YFSETQ. The CDR3 length is 16 residues. J was trimmed by 8 bases and V by 3 bases; bases with no gene match: 11. The CDR3 sequence: CASSWGPAGGRDEQFF. The DNA for the CDR3 is TGCGCCAGCAGCTGGGGGCCAGCGGGAGGGAGAGATGAGCAGTTCTTC.

This clone was observed many times. The chain couples TRBV7-6 to TRBJ2-1, with D tentatively TRBD1 (6 bases). This CDR3 has 14 amino acids. The germline gives CDR1 SGHVS, CDR2 FNYEAQ. Trimming removed 2 bases at V and 7 bases at J, with 12 bases between. CDR3 region: CASSLQQGKNEQFF. CDR3 nucleotides: TGTGCCAGCAGCTTACAACAGGGAAAAAATGAGCAGTTCTTC.

The DNA of the CDR3 is TGTGCCAGCAGCGCAACTATCCCCCCGGTAGGTGATACGCAGTATTTT. Translated: CASSATIPPVGDTQYF. The chain recombines TRBV27 with TRBJ2-3; D uncertain. Germline loops: CDR1 MNHEY, CDR2 SMNVEV (reference sequence). This CDR3 has 16 residues. V shed 6 bases and J shed 6 bases, with 22 bases lying between them.

At least ten counts were recorded for this clone. The chain has TRBV20-1 and TRBJ2-3, with TRBD1 as a possible D gene (7 bases). This CDR3 comprises 13 residues. The germline V gene encodes CDR1 DFQATT and CDR2 SNEGSKA (reference sequence). V lost 7 bases and J lost 0, with 11 bases in between. The CDR3 nucleotides are TGCAGTGTCAGGGGGGAAAGCACAGATACGCAGTATTTT. Encoded protein: CSVRGESTDTQYF.

Ten or more counts support this clone. Since no conserved phenylalanine or tryptophan closes the CDR3, a read error is the likely cause. The chain is built from TRBV5-1 and TRBJ2-1; D uncertain. The germline CDR1 and CDR2 sequences are SGHRS and YFSETQ. Trimming shortened V by 0 bases and J by 7 bases, and 8 bases separated the two germline ends. This CDR3 spans 13 amino acids. CDR3 amino acids: CASSLAGMNEQFL. CDR3 coding DNA: TGCGCCAGCAGCTTGGCCGGTATGAATGAGCAGTTCCTC.

By sample fraction, this clone is medium-sized. The rearrangement uses TRBV6-4 and TRBJ2-1; 10 nucleotides match TRBD2. Looked up from germline, CDR1 is MRHNA and CDR2 is SNTAGT. The CDR3 sequence is 14 residues long. V lost 6 bases, J lost 2 bases, and 1 base stayed unmatched. The CDR3 coding sequence is TGTGCCAGCAGAGCGGGAGGGCCCTACAATGAGCAGTTCTTC. Residues: CASRAGGPYNEQFF.

The rearrangement links TRBV7-9 to TRBJ2-7; TRBD1 matches 7 bases. This CDR3 comprises 13 residues. After removal of 5 bases from V and 2 bases from J, the junction contained 3 bases not matched to a gene. Germline V gene lookup returns CDR1 SEHNR and CDR2 FQNEAQ (reference sequence). CDR3 loop: CASSRQGTYEQYF. CDR3 bases: TGTGCCAGCAGCCGACAGGGTACCTACGAGCAGTACTTC.

This clone was seen at least ten times. This rearrangement joins TRBV13 to TRBJ2-6; D unresolved. Germline V gene sequence: CDR1 PRHDT, CDR2 FYEKMQ (reference sequence). V lost 5 bases and J 1 base, leaving 6 bases between the germline ends. The CDR3 extends over 14 amino acids. This chain's CDR3 is CASSLISGANVLTF. Here the CDR3 DNA reads TGTGCCAGCAGCCTCATTTCTGGGGCCAACGTCCTGACTTTC. The full variable domain, its missing parts supplied by reference TRBV13 and TRBJ2-6, is AAGVIQSPRHLIKEKRETATLKCYPIPRHDTVYWYQQGPGQDPQFLISFYEKMQSDKGSIPDRFSAQQFSDYHSELNMSSLELGDSALYFCASSLISGANVLTFGAGSRLTVL.

Concerning this clone itself: An end of the junction differs from the germline gene, which may be a read error. The rearrangement uses TRBV12-3 or TRBV12-4 and TRBJ2-7; no definite D call. The CDR3 sequence is 11 residues long. CDR3 residues: CASSHGYEQYF. CDR3 coding DNA: TGTGCCAGCAGCCATGGTTACGAGCAATACTTC.

Details on this clone: This clone may be a read error of a much larger clone one base away. This chain links TRBV9 with TRBJ2-5, with 8 bases fitting TRBD2. Germline CDR1 is SGDLS and CDR2 is YYNGEE. J gave up 1 base and V 7 bases, and 12 bases lay outside the gene matches. This CDR3 comprises 16 residues. Here the CDR3 DNA reads TGTGCCAGCCCCAGTCGGGAGGGGGTAATCCAAGAGACCCAGTACTTC. It translates to CASPSREGVIQETQYF.

This rearrangement joins TRBV30 to TRBJ2-1; D remains unclear. Trimming shortened V by 3 bases and J by 5 bases, and 14 bases separated the two germline ends. Germline loops: CDR1 GTSNPN, CDR2 SVGIG (reference sequence). There are 14 residues in the CDR3. The CDR3 reads CAWRAMRWNNEQFF. The CDR3 nucleotides read TGTGCCTGGAGGGCAATGCGTTGGAACAATGAGCAGTTCTTC.